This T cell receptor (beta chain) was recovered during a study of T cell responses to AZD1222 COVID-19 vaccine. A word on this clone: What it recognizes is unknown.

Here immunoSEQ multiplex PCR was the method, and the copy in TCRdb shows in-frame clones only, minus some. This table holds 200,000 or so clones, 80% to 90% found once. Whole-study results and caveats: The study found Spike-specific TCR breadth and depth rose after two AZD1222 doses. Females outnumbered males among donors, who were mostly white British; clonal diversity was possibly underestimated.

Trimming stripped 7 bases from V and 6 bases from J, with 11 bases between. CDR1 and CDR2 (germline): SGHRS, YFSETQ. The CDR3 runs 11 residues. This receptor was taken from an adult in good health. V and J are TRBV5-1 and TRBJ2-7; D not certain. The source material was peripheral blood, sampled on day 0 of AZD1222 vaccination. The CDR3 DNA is TGCGCCAGCGCCGGTGGCCTCGAGCAGTACTTC. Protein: CASAGGLEQYF.